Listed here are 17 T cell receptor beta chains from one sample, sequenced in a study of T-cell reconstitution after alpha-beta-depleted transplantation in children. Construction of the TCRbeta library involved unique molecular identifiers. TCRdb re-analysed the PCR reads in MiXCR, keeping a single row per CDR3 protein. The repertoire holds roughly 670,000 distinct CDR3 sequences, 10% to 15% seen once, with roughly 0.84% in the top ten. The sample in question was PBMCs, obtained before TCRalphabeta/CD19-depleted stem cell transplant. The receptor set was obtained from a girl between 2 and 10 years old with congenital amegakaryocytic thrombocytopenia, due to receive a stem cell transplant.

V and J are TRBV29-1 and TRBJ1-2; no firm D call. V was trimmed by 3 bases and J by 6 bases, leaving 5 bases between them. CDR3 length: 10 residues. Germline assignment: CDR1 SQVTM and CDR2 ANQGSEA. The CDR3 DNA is TGCAGCGTTGACGCTGATGGCTACACCTTC. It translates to CSVDADGYTF.

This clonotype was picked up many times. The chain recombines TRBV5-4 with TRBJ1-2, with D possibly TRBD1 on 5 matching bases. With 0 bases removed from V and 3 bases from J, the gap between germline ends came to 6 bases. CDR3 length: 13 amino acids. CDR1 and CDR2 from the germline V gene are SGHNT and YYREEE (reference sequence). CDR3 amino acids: CASSLAGYYGYTF. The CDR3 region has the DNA TGTGCCAGCAGCTTGGCAGGGTACTATGGCTACACCTTC.

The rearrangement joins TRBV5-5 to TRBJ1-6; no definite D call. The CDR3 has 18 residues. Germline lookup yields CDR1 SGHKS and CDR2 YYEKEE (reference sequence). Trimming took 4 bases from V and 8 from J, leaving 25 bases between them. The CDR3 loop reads CASSTSELSPTLDSPLHF. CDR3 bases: TGTGCCAGCAGCACCTCCGAACTATCACCTACCTTGGATTCACCCCTCCACTTT.

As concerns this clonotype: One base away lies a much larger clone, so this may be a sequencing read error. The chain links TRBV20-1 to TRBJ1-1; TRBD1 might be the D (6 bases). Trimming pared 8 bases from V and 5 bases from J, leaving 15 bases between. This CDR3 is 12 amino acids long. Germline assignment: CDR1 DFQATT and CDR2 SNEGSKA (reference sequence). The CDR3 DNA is TGCAGTACTATACAGGGAGAAACTGAAGCTTTCTTT. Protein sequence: CSTIQGETEAFF.

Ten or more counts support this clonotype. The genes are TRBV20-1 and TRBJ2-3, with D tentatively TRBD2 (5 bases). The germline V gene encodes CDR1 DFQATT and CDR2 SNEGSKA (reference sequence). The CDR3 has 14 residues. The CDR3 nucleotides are TGCACCCCTCAGCTCGCGGGTAGCACAGATACGCAGTATTTT. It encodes CTPQLAGSTDTQYF.

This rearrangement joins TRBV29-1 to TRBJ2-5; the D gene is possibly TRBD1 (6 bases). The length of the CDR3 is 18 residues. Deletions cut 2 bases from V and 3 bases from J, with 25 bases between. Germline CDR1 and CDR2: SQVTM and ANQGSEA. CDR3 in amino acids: CSVEYSVLRGSDKETQYF. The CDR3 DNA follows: TGCAGCGTTGAATACTCTGTGCTGAGGGGGTCGGATAAAGAGACCCAGTACTTC.

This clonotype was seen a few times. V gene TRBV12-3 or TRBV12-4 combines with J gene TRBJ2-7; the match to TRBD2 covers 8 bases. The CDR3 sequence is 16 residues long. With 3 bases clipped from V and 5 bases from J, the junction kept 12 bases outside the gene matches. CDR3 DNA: TGTGCCAGCAGTTTGGCCCACTCCGGGACTAGGAACGAGCAGTACTTC. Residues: CASSLAHSGTRNEQYF.

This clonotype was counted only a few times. CDR3: CASSGWTEDEQFF. The CDR3 bases are TGTGCCAGCAGCGGCTGGACCGAGGATGAGCAGTTCTTC. The rearrangement uses TRBV7-2 and TRBJ2-1, with D uncertain. V was clipped by 5 bases and J by 8 bases, with 13 bases between them. Germline assignment: CDR1 SGHTA and CDR2 FQGNSA. The CDR3 totals 13 residues.

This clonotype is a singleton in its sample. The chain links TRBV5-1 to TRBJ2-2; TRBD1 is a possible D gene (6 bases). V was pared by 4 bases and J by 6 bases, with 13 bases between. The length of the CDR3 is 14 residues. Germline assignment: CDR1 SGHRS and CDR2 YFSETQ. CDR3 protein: CASSLLGQSGELFF. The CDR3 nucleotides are TGCGCCAGCAGCCTACTCGGACAGTCCGGGGAGCTGTTTTTT.

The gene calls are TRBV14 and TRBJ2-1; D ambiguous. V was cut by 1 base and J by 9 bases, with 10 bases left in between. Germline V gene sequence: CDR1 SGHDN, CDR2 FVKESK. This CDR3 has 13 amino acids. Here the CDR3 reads CASSQVVAGEQFF. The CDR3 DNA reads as TGTGCCAGCAGCCAAGTTGTCGCAGGTGAGCAGTTCTTC. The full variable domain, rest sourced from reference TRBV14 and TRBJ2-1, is EAGVTQFPSHSVIEKGQTVTLRCDPISGHDNLYWYRRVMGKEIKFLLHFVKESKQDESGMPNNRFLAERTGGTYSTLKVQPAELEDSGVYFCASSQVVAGEQFFGPGTRLTVL.

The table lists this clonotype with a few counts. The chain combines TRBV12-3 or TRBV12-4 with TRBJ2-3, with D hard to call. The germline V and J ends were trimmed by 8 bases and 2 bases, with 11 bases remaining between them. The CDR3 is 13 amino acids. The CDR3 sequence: CASLGPHTDTQYF. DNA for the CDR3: TGTGCCAGCCTCGGGCCTCACACAGATACGCAGTATTTT.

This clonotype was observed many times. The CDR3 here is CASYIRDYNNEQFF. The CDR3 region has the DNA TGTGCCAGCTATATTAGGGACTATAACAATGAGCAGTTCTTC. The V call is TRBV6-1, the J call TRBJ2-1, with 7 bases that match TRBD2. The CDR3 is 14 amino acids. Germline CDR1 is MNHNS and CDR2 is SASEGT. J was trimmed by 5 bases and V by 8 bases; bases with no gene match: 9.

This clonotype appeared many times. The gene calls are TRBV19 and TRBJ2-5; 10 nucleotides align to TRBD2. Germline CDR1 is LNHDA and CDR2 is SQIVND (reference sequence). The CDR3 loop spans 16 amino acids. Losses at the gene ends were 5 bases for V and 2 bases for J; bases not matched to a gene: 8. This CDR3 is CASSPRGLAVQETQYF. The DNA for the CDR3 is TGTGCCAGTAGTCCCCGTGGACTAGCGGTACAAGAGACCCAGTACTTC.

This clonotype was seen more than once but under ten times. The CDR3 DNA reads as TGTGCCAGCAGCCCCCCGTGGGATGACACCGGGGAGCTGTTTTTT. Its translation: CASSPPWDDTGELFF. V is TRBV7-9 and J is TRBJ2-2; D remains unclear. The ends were cut back, 5 bases at V and 3 bases at J, with 13 bases in the middle. The CDR3 extends over 15 amino acids. Looked up from germline, CDR1 is SEHNR and CDR2 is FQNEAQ (reference sequence).

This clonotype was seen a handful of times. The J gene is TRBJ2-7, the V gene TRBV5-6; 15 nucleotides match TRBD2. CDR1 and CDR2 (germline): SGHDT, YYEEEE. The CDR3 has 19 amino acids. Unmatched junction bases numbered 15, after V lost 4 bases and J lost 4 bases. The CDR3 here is CASSDLPGLAGGFGYEQYF. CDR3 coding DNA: TGTGCCAGCAGCGACCTACCGGGACTAGCGGGAGGTTTCGGATACGAGCAGTACTTC.

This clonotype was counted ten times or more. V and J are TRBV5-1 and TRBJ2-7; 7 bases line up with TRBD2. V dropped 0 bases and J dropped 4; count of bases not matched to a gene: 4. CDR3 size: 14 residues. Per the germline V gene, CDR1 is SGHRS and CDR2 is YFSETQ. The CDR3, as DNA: TGCGCCAGCAGCTTGGGGGACTACCAATACGAGCAGTACTTC. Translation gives CASSLGDYQYEQYF.

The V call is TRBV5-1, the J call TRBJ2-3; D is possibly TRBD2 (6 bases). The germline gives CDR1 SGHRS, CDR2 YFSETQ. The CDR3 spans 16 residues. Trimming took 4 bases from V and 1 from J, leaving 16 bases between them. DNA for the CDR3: TGCGCCAGCAGCGGGGGGACCCTCCGGGGCACAGATACGCAGTATTTT. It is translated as CASSGGTLRGTDTQYF.